These T cell receptor beta chains were read from a single sample in a study of CD4+ T cells in melanoma. Method: immunoSEQ multiplex PCR; TCRdb's copy keeps in-frame clones and lacks some. Altogether 110,000 to 150,000 clones are present, about nine tenths being singletons, with the ten largest covering over 1.5%. Receptors originate from a human donor with melanoma. CDR3s include the opening cysteine and the closing phenylalanine or tryptophan. D genes are given only for firm matches. Some rows have no size entry. The others give once, few or many, or a class for an expanded clone.

>TRBJ1-1|.|.|TRBV19
TGTGCCAGCTTTTCGGGGGTTGTGACTGAAGCTTTCTTT
CASFSGVVTEAFF
>TRBJ1-1|.|.|TRBV7-8
TGTGCCAGCAGCTTAGTTACAGGGAACACTGAAGCTTTCTTT
CASSLVTGNTEAFF
>TRBJ2-3|.|.|TRBV4-1
TGCGCCAGCAGCCAAGCTGCCCAGGCCACACCGGTAGATACGCAGTATTTT
CASSQAAQATPVDTQYF
>TRBJ2-1|TRBD1|.|TRBV2
TGTGCCAGCAGCCGGGACAGGGGCTACAATGAGCAGTTCTTC
CASSRDRGYNEQFF
>TRBJ2-7|TRBD2|.|TRBV7-8
TGTGCCAGCAGCCGCGGGGGGGGTCGGTACGAGCAGTACTTC
CASSRGGGRYEQYF
>TRBJ1-1|.|.|TRBV5-1
TGCGCCAGCAGCTTGGCCTTGGAACAGGAAGCTTTCTTT
CASSLALEQEAFF
>TRBJ1-4|.|.|TRBV7-6
TGTGCCAGCAGCTTAGTAGGTACAACTAATGAAAAACTGTTTTTT
CASSLVGTTNEKLFF
>TRBJ2-5|.|.|TRBV5-1
TGCGCCAGCAGCTTGGAGGGGCAAGAGACCCAGTACTTC
CASSLEGQETQYF
>TRBJ2-5|.|.|TRBV6-6
TGTGCCAGCAGTTCAGACAGGAGGGGTTTCGAGACCCAGTACTTC
CASSSDRRGFETQYF
>TRBJ2-1|.|.|TRBV11-2
TGTGCCAGCAGCTTAGAGGGGGCCGTTTACAATGAGCAGTTCTTC
CASSLEGAVYNEQFF
>TRBJ1-5|.|.|TRBV19
TGTGCCAGCCGATCAACGACAGGCCCCCCTAGCCGGCCCCAGCATTTT
CASRSTTGPPSRPQHF
>TRBJ1-3|.|.|TRBV5-1
TGCGCCAGCAGCTTGGACGGAACCGGAAACACCATATATTTT
CASSLDGTGNTIYF
>TRBJ1-5|TRBD1|.|TRBV18
TGTGCCAGCTCACCGTTGCCAGGGGGCTTAAATCAGCCCCAGCATTTT
CASSPLPGGLNQPQHF
>TRBJ2-2|TRBD2|.|TRBV5-1
TGCGCCAGCGGCCCGGGACTAGCAAGGGCCGGGGAGCTGTTTTTT
CASGPGLARAGELFF
>TRBJ1-6|TRBD1|.|TRBV19
TGTGCCAGTAGTAGTCAGGGACAGGGGGCCTCTCCCCTCCACTTT
CASSSQGQGASPLHF
>TRBJ1-1|.|.|TRBV18
TGTGCCAGCTCACGGGCAGGTACCTTGAACACTGAAGCTTTCTTT
CASSRAGTLNTEAFF
>TRBJ2-5|.|.|TRBV7-3
TGTGCCAGCAGCTTTTGGCAGGGGGAGACCCAGTACTTC
CASSFWQGETQYF
>TRBJ2-2|.|once|TRBV30
TGTGCCTGGAGTGTCGGTCTCAGGAACACCGGGGAGCTGTTTTTT
CAWSVGLRNTGELFF
>TRBJ1-5|.|.|TRBV10-2
TGCGCCAGCAGTGGCGAATATAGCAATCAGCCCCAGCATTTT
CASSGEYSNQPQHF
>TRBJ1-1|TRBD1|.|TRBV19
TGTGCCAGTAGTCCCTCTTATGACAGGGGACCGAACACTGAAGCTTTCTTT
CASSPSYDRGPNTEAFF
>TRBJ2-1|TRBD2|few|TRBV9
TGTGCCAGCAGCGACGGCGGGGGGGGCAATGAGCAGTTCTTC
CASSDGGGGNEQFF
>TRBJ1-4|.|.|TRBV5-4
TGTGCCAGCAGCTTGAGCGTCAGGGGACAAGAAAAACTGTTTTTT
CASSLSVRGQEKLFF